These 23 T cell receptor beta chains were sequenced from one sample in a study of T cells after yellow fever vaccination. TCRdb processed the 5' RACE reads anew with MiXCR; each CDR3 protein has one entry. The sample has over 200,000 distinct CDR3 sequences, approximately 6.7% seen once. Sequences were derived from CD4+ T cells sorted from PBMCs, sampled on the day of the yellow fever booster vaccination. Source of these receptors: a man aged 25-45 years who received the YFV17D yellow fever vaccine.

The table lists this clonotype with many counts. The CDR3, as DNA: TGTGCCAGCAGTTACTCGAGTCGAGAAGGAAATGAAAAACTGTTTTTT. Protein: CASSYSSREGNEKLFF. The rearrangement joins TRBV6-5 to TRBJ1-4; D is undetermined. Trimming took 0 bases from V and 5 from J, leaving 13 bases between them. The germline CDR1 and CDR2 sequences are MNHEY and SVGAGI. The CDR3 covers 16 residues.

Comment on this clonotype: Relative to the germline gene, one junction end is altered; a read error may explain this. This chain links TRBV18 with TRBJ2-7, with 11 bases that match TRBD2. The CDR3 length is 14 residues. The germline gives CDR1 KGHSH, CDR2 LQKENI. The chain's CDR3 is CASSPLAGVYEQYF. CDR3 coding DNA: TGTGCCAGCTCGCCACTAGCGGGAGTCTACGAGCAGTACTTC.

This clonotype was counted a few times. The rearrangement links TRBV20-1 to TRBJ2-1; tentative D call: TRBD2 (5 bases). CDR3 size: 12 residues. Germline values: CDR1 DFQATT, CDR2 SNEGSKA (reference sequence). Trimming removed 4 bases at V and 5 bases at J, with 9 bases between. The CDR3 bases are TGCAGTGCTAACCGGGGAAACAATGAGCAGTTCTTC. It is translated as CSANRGNNEQFF.

This clonotype was picked up a small number of times. The chain joins TRBV4-2 to TRBJ2-5, with 7 bases matching TRBD1. The CDR3 covers 16 residues. The germline gives CDR1 LGHNA, CDR2 YNFKEQ. The ends lost 1 base at V and 1 base at J; junction bases unmatched: 6. CDR3 in amino acids: CASSQGDSSGQETQYF. The CDR3 DNA follows: TGTGCCAGCAGCCAAGGGGACAGTAGTGGCCAAGAGACCCAGTACTTC.

This clonotype was detected a few times. Germline is not matched at one junction end, which may reflect a read error. The chain has TRBV18 and TRBJ2-5; D remains ambiguous. The CDR3 totals 15 residues. Germline CDR1 reads KGHSH; CDR2 reads LQKENI. The CDR3 reads CASSTPRRTAQTQYF. The CDR3, as DNA: TGTGCCAGCTCAACACCAAGAAGGACCGCACAGACCCAGTACTTC.

There are many counts of this clonotype. The chain links TRBV6-2 or TRBV6-3 to TRBJ2-2, with 7 bases identical to TRBD2. The length of the CDR3 is 15 residues. CDR1 and CDR2 (germline): MNHEY, SVGEGT. V gave up 11 bases and J gave up 0 bases; unmatched junction bases: 9. As DNA, the CDR3 is TGTGCCGGTATGGGGGGGAGAACGAACACCGGGGAGCTGTTTTTT. Translating it yields CAGMGGRTNTGELFF.

The gene calls are TRBV7-2 and TRBJ2-5, with TRBD1 matching 7 bases. V was clipped by 5 bases and J by 5 bases; unmatched bases: 17. There are 17 residues in the CDR3. Germline assignment: CDR1 SGHTA and CDR2 FQGNSA. The CDR3, as DNA: TGTGCCAGCAGCCCCCGGGGACAGTGGGGTCGGAGGGAGACCCAGTACTTC. This translates into CASSPRGQWGRRETQYF.

This clonotype was seen at least ten times. The chain combines TRBV6-5 with TRBJ2-3; the match to TRBD2 covers 11 bases. CDR1 is MNHEY and CDR2 is SVGAGI in the germline V gene. Trimming took 5 bases from V and 9 from J; bases not matched to a gene: 16. CDR3 size: 17 residues. Here the CDR3 reads CASSNLGPLAGEGTQYF. As DNA, the CDR3 is TGTGCCAGCAGTAACCTGGGCCCACTAGCGGGAGAGGGAACGCAGTATTTT.

This clonotype has a count of ten or more. This rearrangement joins TRBV18 to TRBJ2-7; tentatively, D is TRBD2 (6 bases). Per the germline V gene, CDR1 is KGHSH and CDR2 is LQKENI. With 2 bases removed from V and 2 bases from J, the gap between germline ends came to 13 bases. The CDR3 runs 15 residues. The CDR3 loop is CASSPFSGLTYEQYF. As DNA, the CDR3 is TGTGCCAGCTCACCATTTTCAGGACTAACCTACGAGCAGTACTTC. The whole variable domain, filled in from reference TRBV18 and TRBJ2-7, reads NAGVMQNPRHLVRRRGQEARLRCSPMKGHSHVYWYRQLPEEGLKFMVYLQKENIIDESGMPKERFSAEFPKEGPSILRIQQVVRGDSAAYFCASSPFSGLTYEQYFGPGTRLTVT.

This chain connects TRBV20-1 to TRBJ1-4; no reliable D call. The V end lost 3 bases, the J end lost 4 bases, and 15 bases lay between the germline ends. CDR3 length equals 15 residues. CDR1 and CDR2 (germline): DFQATT, SNEGSKA (reference sequence). The CDR3 nucleotides are TGCAGTGCTAGGGGCCCCGGAGGTTTTAATGAAAAACTGTTTTTT. Encoded protein: CSARGPGGFNEKLFF.

This clonotype was seen ten or more times. This chain uses TRBV12-3 or TRBV12-4 with TRBJ2-7; D is unclear. V was trimmed by 6 bases and J by 4 bases, leaving 7 bases between them. This CDR3 comprises 11 residues. The CDR3, as DNA: TGTGCCAGCAGGGAAGAATACGAGCAGTACTTC. Encoded protein: CASREEYEQYF.

V is TRBV4-2 and J is TRBJ2-7; 9 bases fit TRBD2. V trimming: 1 base; J trimming: 3 bases; junction bases outside the gene matches: 10. Germline V gene data show CDR1 as LGHNA and CDR2 as YNFKEQ. The CDR3 loop spans 17 amino acids. Here the CDR3 reads CASSQARSAREGYEQYF. The CDR3 DNA follows: TGTGCCAGCAGCCAAGCTCGGTCGGCGCGGGAGGGCTACGAGCAGTACTTC.

This clonotype was counted many times. The chain links TRBV6-5 to TRBJ2-1, with D unclear. CDR1 MNHEY and CDR2 SVGAGI come from the germline V gene. Trimming took off 6 bases at V and 4 bases at J, with 16 bases between the two ends. This CDR3 has 15 amino acids. The CDR3 reads CASRLSRVRYNEQFF. The CDR3 coding sequence is TGTGCCAGCAGACTTTCTCGGGTTAGGTACAATGAGCAGTTCTTC.

This clonotype came up a few times. This chain links TRBV7-2 with TRBJ2-7; 7 nucleotides align to TRBD2. The CDR3 has 15 amino acids. The V gene end was trimmed by 5 bases and the J gene end by 2 bases; junction bases not matched to a gene: 9. In germline, CDR1 is SGHTA, CDR2 FQGNSA. The CDR3 nucleotides are TGTGCCAGCAGCCTAACGGGACTAAAAACCTACGAGCAGTACTTC. Encoded protein: CASSLTGLKTYEQYF.

This clonotype has a count of ten or more. This sequence joins TRBV11-2 and TRBJ1-5, with D uncertain. The CDR3 has 14 amino acids. The ends were cut back, 1 base at V and 3 bases at J, with 7 bases in the middle. The germline V gene has CDR1 SGHAT and CDR2 FQNNGV. The CDR3 DNA sequence: TGTGCCAGCAGCTTAGGGCAGTTCAATCAGCCCCAGCATTTT. Protein sequence: CASSLGQFNQPQHF. Looking up the rest from reference TRBV11-2 and TRBJ1-5 gives the full variable domain: EAGVAQSPRYKIIEKRQSVAFWCNPISGHATLYWYQQILGQGPKLLIQFQNNGVVDDSQLPKDRFSAERLKGVDSTLKIQPAKLEDSAVYLCASSLGQFNQPQHFGDGTRLSIL.

This clonotype was seen at least ten times. V is TRBV12-3 or TRBV12-4 and J is TRBJ1-6, with D unclear. The CDR3 is 13 amino acids. V dropped 7 bases and J dropped 4 bases, with 8 bases sitting between them. The CDR3 here is CASTQQYNSPLHF. CDR3 bases: TGTGCCAGCACCCAGCAGTATAATTCACCCCTCCACTTT.

This clonotype was detected ten times or more. The chain combines TRBV5-1 with TRBJ2-5; D is uncertain. The V end was cut by 1 base, the J end by 5 bases, with 9 bases between. CDR1 and CDR2 (germline): SGHRS, YFSETQ. The CDR3 length is 13 residues. The CDR3 spells CASSLRVRETQYF. CDR3 coding DNA: TGCGCCAGCAGCTTGAGGGTGCGGGAGACCCAGTACTTC. The full variable domain, in which reference TRBV5-1 and TRBJ2-5 provide the parts outside the CDR3, is KAGVTQTPRYLIKTRGQQVTLSCSPISGHRSVSWYQQTPGQGLQFLFEYFSETQRNKGNFPGRFSGRQFSNSRSEMNVSTLELGDSALYLCASSLRVRETQYFGPGTRLLVL.

Points on this clonotype: A junction end diverges from the germline sequence, so it may reflect a read error. The chain has TRBV29-1 and TRBJ2-3; D may be TRBD1 or TRBD2 (5 bases each). The CDR3 has 14 residues. The germline CDR1 and CDR2 sequences are SQVTM and ANQGSEA. Written as DNA, the CDR3 is TGCAGCGTTGACGGGACGAGGACCACAGCTACGCAGTATTTT. Translated: CSVDGTRTTATQYF.

In this sample, this clonotype turned up a few times. The chain joins TRBV6-1 to TRBJ1-1, with 8 positions matching TRBD1. Germline V gives CDR1 MNHNS, CDR2 SASEGT. The CDR3 is 13 residues long. J was trimmed by 0 bases and V by 11 bases; bases with no gene match: 5. The CDR3 loop reads CAGRDRMNTEAFF. The DNA for the CDR3 is TGTGCCGGAAGGGACAGGATGAACACTGAAGCTTTCTTT.

This clonotype has more than one count but fewer than ten. The genes are TRBV5-1 and TRBJ2-5; 9 nucleotides match TRBD2. Trimming cost V 3 bases and J 4 bases; bases outside gene matches: 4. The CDR3 is made up of 14 amino acids. Germline V gives CDR1 SGHRS, CDR2 YFSETQ. DNA for the CDR3: TGCGCCAGCAGCTCCGCTAGCGGGACAGAGACCCAGTACTTC. Protein product: CASSSASGTETQYF.

In its sample, this clonotype was seen a few times. V and J are TRBV14 and TRBJ2-3, with 8 positions matching TRBD2. The CDR3 runs 13 residues. V shed 1 base, J shed 10 bases, and the junction held 4 bases outside the gene matches. Per germline, CDR1 SGHDN and CDR2 FVKESK. This chain's CDR3 is CASSQAAGLAQYF. The CDR3 DNA is TGTGCCAGCAGCCAAGCTGCGGGACTAGCGCAGTATTTT.

This clonotype was counted many times. The chain recombines TRBV12-3 or TRBV12-4 with TRBJ2-3; 8 nucleotides align to TRBD1. Trimming cost V 5 bases and J 6 bases; bases outside gene matches: 10. CDR3 length: 15 amino acids. As DNA, the CDR3 is TGTGCCAGCAGTCGGACAGGGTCGGGGGACGATACGCAGTATTTT. Amino acids: CASSRTGSGDDTQYF.

This clonotype was picked up a small number of times. The rearrangement links TRBV12-3 or TRBV12-4 to TRBJ2-3; TRBD1 might be the D (6 bases). The CDR3 runs to 14 residues. The V gene lost 5 bases and the J gene lost 8 bases, with 17 bases spanning the gap. In nucleotides, the CDR3 is TGTGCCAGCAGTCGACAGGACGGCTTGGGTACGCAGTATTTT. It yields the protein CASSRQDGLGTQYF.